This T cell receptor beta chain derives from a study of shared clonotypes between healthy human individuals. Clones were sequenced by immunoSEQ multiplex PCR, and TCRdb holds only the in-frame ones, with some missing. The table records approximately 1.9 million clones, over 85% of them present only once. In the naive CD8 group, cells lacked CD45RO and were positively selected for CCR7, so terminally differentiated effector memory CD45RA+ cells were left out. Per germline, CDR1 SGHVS and CDR2 FQNEAQ. V lost 5 bases and J lost 1; bases outside the gene matches: 7. The length of the CDR3 is 15 residues.

This sequence originates from a young man in good health. Some clones in this sample may be carry-over from other donors' samples. Sequencing input: naive CD8+ T cells from PBMCs. The genes are TRBV7-8 and TRBJ2-7; TRBD2 agrees at 8 bases. The CDR3 region is CASSATLAGSYEQYF. CDR3 DNA sequence: TGTGCCAGCAGCGCCACTCTAGCGGGTTCCTACGAGCAGTACTTC.